This TCR beta chain was sequenced during a study of cytomegalovirus exposure and HLA in healthy donors. The length of the CDR3 is 13 residues. In germline, CDR1 is KGHSH, CDR2 LQKENI. V was cut by 4 bases and J by 7 bases, with 11 bases left in between. PCR used 60 Vbeta primers and 13 Jbeta primers. Clones were read by immunoSEQ multiplex PCR, and TCRdb kept only the in-frame ones, dropping some. The sample gives about 100,000 clones, 73% of which show up once; about 3.7% is in the top ten. This sequence joins TRBV18 and TRBJ1-5; D may be TRBD1 (6 bases). The sample consisted of PBMCs. The source of this sequence is a man aged 35 to 55 in good health and CMV-seronegative. CDR3 in amino acids: CASSQQGGQPQHF. CDR3 bases: TGTGCCAGCTCACAACAGGGCGGCCAGCCCCAGCATTTT.